This entry concerns a single T cell receptor (beta chain). No DNA is shown, since the ends of the CDR3 on it are uncertain; the CDR3 is the one TCRdb lists. This record belongs to a study of T cells in Graves' hyperthyroidism and ophthalmopathy. Amplification yielded TCR beta CDR3 regions, with RNA transcripts as the source. An initial round of RT-PCR targeting the TCR CDR3 relied on the HTBI primer set. MiXCR was run by TCRdb on the multiplex PCR reads, yielding one entry per CDR3 protein. The table has about 250,000 distinct CDR3 sequences, about 20% seen once. The CDR3 is 17 amino acids in total, end residues counted. The V gene's germline CDR1 is KGHSH and CDR2 LQKENI. Diagnoses rested on clinical symptoms, serum thyroxine and TRAb, thyroid ultrasound and orbital computed tomography.

This TCR was recovered from a man younger than 40 with Graves' ophthalmopathy. The sample comprised blood. V gene TRBV18 combines with J gene TRBJ2-2; the D call of TRBD1 is as the table states it, not checked on the DNA. The CDR3 loop is CASSPRDRERHRGAVFF.